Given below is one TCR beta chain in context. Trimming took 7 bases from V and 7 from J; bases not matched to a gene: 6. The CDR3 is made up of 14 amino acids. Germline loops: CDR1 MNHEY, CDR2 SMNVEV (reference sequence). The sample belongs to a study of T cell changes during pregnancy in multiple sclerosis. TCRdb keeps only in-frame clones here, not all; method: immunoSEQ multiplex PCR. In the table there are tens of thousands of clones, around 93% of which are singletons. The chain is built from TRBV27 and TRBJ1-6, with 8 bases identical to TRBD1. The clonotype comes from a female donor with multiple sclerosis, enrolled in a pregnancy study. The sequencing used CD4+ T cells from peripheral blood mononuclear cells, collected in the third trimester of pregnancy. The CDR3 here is CASTLHRGNSPLHF. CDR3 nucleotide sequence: TGTGCCAGCACCCTCCACAGGGGGAATTCACCCCTCCACTTT.